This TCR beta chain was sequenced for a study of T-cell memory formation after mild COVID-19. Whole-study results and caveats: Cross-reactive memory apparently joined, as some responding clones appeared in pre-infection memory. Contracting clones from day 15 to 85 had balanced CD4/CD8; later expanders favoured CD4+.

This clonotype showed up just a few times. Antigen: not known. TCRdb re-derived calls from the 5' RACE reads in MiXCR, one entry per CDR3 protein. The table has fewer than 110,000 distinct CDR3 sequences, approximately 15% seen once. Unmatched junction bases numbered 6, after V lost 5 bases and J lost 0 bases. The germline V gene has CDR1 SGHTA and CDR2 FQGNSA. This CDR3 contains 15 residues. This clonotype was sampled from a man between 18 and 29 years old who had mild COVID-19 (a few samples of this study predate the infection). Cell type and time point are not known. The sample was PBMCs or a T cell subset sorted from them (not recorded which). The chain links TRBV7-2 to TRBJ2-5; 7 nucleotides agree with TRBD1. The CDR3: CASSTKQGHQETQYF. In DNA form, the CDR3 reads TGTGCCAGCAGCACCAAACAGGGGCACCAAGAGACCCAGTACTTC.